This paragraph reports one TCR beta chain. The target antigen is unknown. These data belong to a study of identical twins. Germline values: CDR1 MNHEY, CDR2 SVGEGT. The CDR3 has 17 residues. The V and J ends lost 5 bases and 0 bases respectively, with 17 bases between them. A universal primer site was added by template switching, and unique molecular identifiers were carried by the cDNA. TCRdb recomputed calls from the 5' RACE reads with MiXCR, one row per CDR3 protein. The sample holds 640,000 or so distinct CDR3 sequences; roughly 6.2% are singletons and the top ten take about 2%. Overall study results and limits: Within twin pairs, the out-of-frame alpha sequences they shared showed excess low generation probability. Findings came from cross-sectional statistics, without long-term follow-up of donors.

The rearrangement joins TRBV6-2 or TRBV6-3 to TRBJ2-1, with D possibly TRBD2 on 5 matching bases. The sequencing sample was made of naive T cells sorted from blood. This receptor was taken from a man aged 18 to 29 in good health. The CDR3 DNA reads as TGTGCCAGCAGTCGAATAGCTAGCTCTCGCTCCTACAATGAGCAGTTCTTC. It specifies CASSRIASSRSYNEQFF.